This section outlines one TCR beta chain sequence together with its context. This CDR3 spans 19 amino acids. V dropped 0 bases and J dropped 2 bases, with 22 bases sitting between them. Germline-derived CDR1 and CDR2 are SGDLS and YYNGEE. Profiled with immunoSEQ multiplex PCR; TCRdb holds only in-frame clones, not every one. This table has a few hundred thousand clones, around 90% appearing once. This sample is drawn from a study of blood T cell repertoires in COVID-19. At the level of the study: Whether acute or convalescent, the COVID-19 samples came from the United States, Italy and Spain.

This sequence originates from a woman in her 70s with COVID-19, enrolled during active disease. Sequencing input: peripheral blood. The V gene is TRBV9, the J gene TRBJ2-3, with D maybe TRBD2 (6 bases). The CDR3 region has the DNA TGTGCCAGCAGCGTAGGCGGGATGGGGAGCGGAGCATACACAGATACGCAGTATTTT. It codes for CASSVGGMGSGAYTDTQYF.